This is a list of T cell receptor beta chains from one sample in a study of tumor-infiltrating lymphocytes in primary liver carcinoma. TCRdb independently ran MiXCR on the multiplex PCR reads; one entry per CDR3 protein. The sample gives 300,000 to 350,000 distinct CDR3 sequences, approximately 64% of which show up once; 6.5% is in the top ten. Sequencing input: peripheral blood. The receptor set was obtained from a man in his forties with primary liver carcinoma and hepatitis B virus infection. Both conserved end residues are trimmed from each CDR3. Each record gives: V gene, J gene, CDR3 protein.

v_call: TRBV11-2; j_call: TRBJ2-1; cdr3_aa: ASSFNRGLAGVGEQF
v_call: TRBV6-1; j_call: TRBJ1-3; cdr3_aa: ASSEGGYHSGNTIY
v_call: TRBV6-6; j_call: TRBJ1-2; cdr3_aa: ASREVGYT
v_call: TRBV5-1; j_call: TRBJ2-2; cdr3_aa: ARSLSEVNTGELF
v_call: TRBV6-1; j_call: TRBJ1-5; cdr3_aa: ASSYSMRSQH
v_call: TRBV24-1; j_call: TRBJ2-5; cdr3_aa: ATSDFGTGGEETQY
v_call: TRBV4-1; j_call: TRBJ2-7; cdr3_aa: ATARDLLYEQY
v_call: TRBV25-1; j_call: TRBJ2-1; cdr3_aa: ASSSKRVTYNEQF
v_call: TRBV11-2; j_call: TRBJ2-1; cdr3_aa: AGSLDRERYNEQF
v_call: TRBV6-5; j_call: TRBJ2-1; cdr3_aa: ASSHTGLYYNEQF
v_call: TRBV6-5; j_call: TRBJ2-1; cdr3_aa: ASSYSWGETQF
v_call: TRBV6-5; j_call: TRBJ2-2; cdr3_aa: ASSYSGLAGGTGELL
v_call: TRBV5-1; j_call: TRBJ2-3; cdr3_aa: TSSTRTAADTQY
v_call: TRBV7-2; j_call: TRBJ2-5; cdr3_aa: ASSLGSGGETQY
v_call: TRBV11-2; j_call: TRBJ1-1; cdr3_aa: ASSSGQGYIEAF
v_call: TRBV6-2/TRBV6-3; j_call: TRBJ2-1; cdr3_aa: ASSYEGVAFEQF
v_call: TRBV6-5; j_call: TRBJ2-2; cdr3_aa: ASSNPRSLTTGELF
v_call: TRBV6-6; j_call: TRBJ1-4; cdr3_aa: ASRVQGGSTEKLF
v_call: TRBV6-6; j_call: TRBJ2-7; cdr3_aa: GSSYLLAESYEQY
v_call: TRBV5-4; j_call: TRBJ1-4; cdr3_aa: ASSFGELTNEKLF
v_call: TRBV11-2; j_call: TRBJ2-2; cdr3_aa: ASRRSGELF
v_call: TRBV11-2; j_call: TRBJ1-2; cdr3_aa: VSSLFTEGQGKTGYT
v_call: TRBV28; j_call: TRBJ1-1; cdr3_aa: ASTYYTEAF
v_call: TRBV11-2; j_call: TRBJ2-3; cdr3_aa: ASNLEGGGRVTDTQY
v_call: TRBV5-6; j_call: TRBJ2-1; cdr3_aa: ASSSGLYNEQF
v_call: TRBV11-2; j_call: TRBJ2-7; cdr3_aa: ASSLQGANEQY
v_call: TRBV6-5; j_call: TRBJ2-5; cdr3_aa: ASRLSGLSQETQY